This TCR beta chain was captured by sequencing in a study of cytomegalovirus exposure and HLA in healthy donors. Study-wide findings and caveats: Subsequent analysis revealed that first-cohort TCR clusters tended to co-occur in the 130 or so validation repertoires.

Sequenced by immunoSEQ multiplex PCR; TCRdb stores in-frame clones only, minus some. Of about 88,000 clones listed, 96% are singletons. CDR1 is MDHEN and CDR2 is SYDVKM in the germline V gene. The ends were cut back, 4 bases at V and 7 bases at J, with 19 bases in the middle. The length of the CDR3 is 15 residues. This clone came up once. Its antigen is not known. This TCR derives from a man aged 18 to 30 in good health and CMV-seronegative. Sequencing input: PBMCs. This chain uses TRBV28 with TRBJ1-1; D is ambiguous. CDR3 region: CASSSPIKEGFEAFF. The DNA of the CDR3 is TGTGCCAGCAGTTCCCCCATCAAGGAGGGCTTTGAAGCTTTCTTT.